This TCR beta chain was obtained from a study of shared clonotypes between healthy human individuals (dated by TCRdb to the early 2020s). As for the study more broadly: The cohort included a few men and a couple of women between 18 and 49 years of age. To increase sequencing depth and limit assay-specific biases, TCR repertoire library preparation and sequencing were carried out by different laboratories using diverse techniques. For each donor, three plates each were used for CD4 naive and CD4 memory, two plates were used for CD8 naive, and one plate was used for CD8 memory. To estimate repertoire size and how much clonotypes are shared between individuals, the study performed deep sequencing of blood TCR repertoires from a few healthy adults. Each donor's leukapheresis produced roughly between roughly 0.85 and 10 billion PBMCs. General conclusions and limits of the study: Incomplete sequencing was indicated by rarefaction of sorted-subset datasets, despite the large sequencing depth. Higher generation probabilities were observed for clonotypes shared by all four sorted-subset donors than for non-shared clonotypes. Only blood was sampled, and tissue TCR repertoires likely differ from those in blood. Roughly 5% of naive CD4, more than 3% of naive CD8, approximately 2.2% of memory CD4, and about 0.4% of memory CD8 clonotypes were shared across several donors. Pairwise subsampling led to the expectation that sequencing depth would affect the degree of clonotype sharing among donors. The genetic and exposure-history diversity represented was limited by the small number of donors. Naive subsets generally had larger estimated clonotype richness than memory subsets did.

As concerns this clone: Its recognized antigen is unknown. No much larger clonotype is one base removed from it; base qualities were not supplied.

Taken from cysteine to phenylalanine, the CDR3 has 14 residues. Left in the record is the CDR3 DNA by itself, 42 bases read in frame from the first base. The germline V gene encodes CDR1 SGHDT and CDR2 YYEEEE. The V end loses 0 bases and the J end loses 4 bases, and a stretch of 10 bases separates them. Donors were healthy HIV-negative adults with no recently reported acute infections or vaccinations. Every donor was a Caucasian adult living in Nashville, Tennessee, USA. CD4+ T cells were enriched by magnetic negative selection; naive cells were then positively selected on CD45RA, and the negative fraction formed the memory subset. Blood was obtained by leukapheresis, after which PBMCs were separated by Ficoll-Histopaque density gradient centrifugation and cryopreserved in liquid nitrogen vapor phase. Analytical flow cytometry was used to check the purity and quantity of each magnetically sorted T cell population. Genomic DNA was isolated from every sorted fraction and measured by UV absorbance on a Nanodrop 2000c.

Using the deep immunoSEQ assay, multiplex PCR amplified TCR CDR3 regions from genomic DNA. For each cell subset, the extracted genomic DNA was distributed evenly across all wells of several immunoSEQ 96-well plates, and each plate served as one replicate. Each replicate PCR for sorted subsets received approximately 200 ng genomic DNA, equal to 30,000 or so T cell genomes. Purified libraries were measured with a Qubit 3.0 fluorometer, size-checked on a Bioanalyzer 2100, and measured again with the KAPA Library Quantification kit. A separate single-read 150-cycle Illumina NextSeq 550 flow cell was used to sequence each immunoSEQ 96-well plate. Regarding the original processing steps: The immunoSEQ output contained only junctional sequences without quality scores, so filtering could not match that applied to full-length reads. To assign V/J genes and CDR3, sequences were annotated against IMGT germline references using PyIR, a Python wrapper for IgBLAST v1.9. Reads with weak V/J assignments (E-value above 1e-6), missing CDR3, stop codons, out-of-frame junctions, or ambiguous translated residues were removed. A V3J clonotype was defined by an identical inferred V gene, J gene, and CDR3 amino acid sequence. Percentage overlap between repertoires was calculated by dividing the number of shared unique clonotypes by the size of the smaller repertoire. Three approaches were used to assess repertoire richness: RTK rarefaction, the Chao1 estimator, and Recon v2.1 estimates of unobserved clonotypes. Generation probabilities were computed with OLGA for all TCRbeta clonotypes obtained by the gDNA method from four donors. Imported from immuneACCESS, the table was reduced by TCRdb to in-frame sequences with V and J called. These copies leave out some clones; in studies compared against another copy, an unresolved V gene accounts for under half, and the cause of the remainder is not known. The V and J calls and clone size were taken over from that table, and D and trimming were inferred from the DNA. The sample table shows 2.3 million or so clones, and 90% to 95% are seen once. The ten largest clonotypes hold about 0.37% of the sample.

The V and J genes are TRBV5-6 and TRBJ2-5; the D gene is unclear. Sequencing used naive CD4+ T cells from PBMCs. Reading the label with the study, this specimen's cell subset or site is: CD45RA+ positively selected. The origin of this receptor is a man between 18 and 29 years old in good health. Some clones in this sample may be carry-over from other donors' samples. The DNA is TGTGCCAGCAGCTTGGTGGGCAGAAGAGAGACCCAGTACTTC. It is translated as CASSLVGRRETQYF.